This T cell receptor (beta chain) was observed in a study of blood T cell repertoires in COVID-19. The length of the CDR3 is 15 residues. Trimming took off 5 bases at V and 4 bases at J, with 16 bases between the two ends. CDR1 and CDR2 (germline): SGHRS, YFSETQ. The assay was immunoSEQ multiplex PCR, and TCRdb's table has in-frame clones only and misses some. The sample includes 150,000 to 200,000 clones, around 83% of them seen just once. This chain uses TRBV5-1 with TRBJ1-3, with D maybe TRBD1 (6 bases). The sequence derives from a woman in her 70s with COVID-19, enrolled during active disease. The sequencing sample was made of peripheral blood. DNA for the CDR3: TGCGCCAGCAGACTTTCCGGGACAAACGGAAACACCATATATTTT. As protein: CASRLSGTNGNTIYF.